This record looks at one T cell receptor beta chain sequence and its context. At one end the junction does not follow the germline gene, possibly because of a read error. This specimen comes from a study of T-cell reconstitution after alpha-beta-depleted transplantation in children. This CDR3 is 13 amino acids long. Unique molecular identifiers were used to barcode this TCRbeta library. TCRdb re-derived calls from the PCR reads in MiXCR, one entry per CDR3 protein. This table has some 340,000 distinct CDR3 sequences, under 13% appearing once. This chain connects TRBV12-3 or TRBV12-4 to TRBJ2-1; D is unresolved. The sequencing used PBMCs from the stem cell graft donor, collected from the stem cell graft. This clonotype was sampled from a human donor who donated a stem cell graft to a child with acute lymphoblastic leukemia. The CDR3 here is CASSFGPYHEQFF. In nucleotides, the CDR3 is TGTGCCAGCAGTTTCGGCCCCTACCATGAGCAGTTCTTC.